This TCR beta chain was retrieved from a study of shared clonotypes between healthy human individuals. At the level of the study: Donor ages ranged 18 to 49 years: a couple of women, a few men. Study findings and constraints: Shared across several donors were roughly 5% of the naive CD4 clonotypes. Estimated clonotype richness was generally higher in naive than memory subsets.

Germline V gene data show CDR1 as SQVTM and CDR2 as ANQGSEA. Trimming took 8 bases from V and 0 from J; bases not matched to a gene: 10. This CDR3 has 14 amino acids. It was into CD45RA+ naive and CD45RA-negative memory subsets that the CD4+ cells were split. Of note for this clone: Its antigen is not known.

Profiling relied on immunoSEQ multiplex PCR, and the TCRdb table lists in-frame clones only, not all of them. The sample shows a few hundred thousand clones, 65% of them seen only once. The rearrangement uses TRBV29-1 and TRBJ2-7, with 7 positions matching TRBD1. Sequences were obtained from memory CD4+ T cells sorted from blood. Subset described: CD45RA-negative fraction. This TCR was recovered from a man aged 25-45 years in good health. For the CDR3, the DNA is TGCAGCACTACCACAGGGGTCAGCTCCTACGAGCAGTACTTC. This codes for CSTTTGVSSYEQYF.